Presented here are 17 T cell receptor beta chains from one specimen sequenced in a study of identical twins. Each CDR3 protein is one row after TCRdb ran MiXCR on the 5' RACE reads. The sample holds some 900,000 distinct CDR3 sequences, 12% seen once. Separately, the same data were catalogued under a study of yellow fever vaccine responses in identical twins.

Sequencing input: PBMCs. These receptors were collected from a woman under 30 in good health.

This clonotype occurred many times. The chain joins TRBV20-1 to TRBJ2-3; D is uncertain. The germline V gene encodes CDR1 DFQATT and CDR2 SNEGSKA (reference sequence). Trimming stripped 6 bases from V and 6 bases from J, with 13 bases between. The CDR3 spans 12 residues. CDR3 in DNA: TGCAGTGCAAAGGACGGCGTGGATACGCAGTATTTT. Its translation is CSAKDGVDTQYF.

This sequence joins TRBV20-1 and TRBJ1-4; possibly TRBD1 for D (6 bases). Germline CDR1 and CDR2: DFQATT and SNEGSKA (reference sequence). V lost 6 bases, J lost 8 bases, and 19 bases lay in between. The CDR3 consists of 14 residues. The CDR3 reads CSAPKDRAQEKLFF. The DNA for the CDR3 is TGCAGTGCACCTAAGGACAGAGCGCAGGAAAAACTGTTTTTT.

The sample holds one count of this clonotype. The chain is built from TRBV20-1 and TRBJ1-6, with D possibly being TRBD1 (5 bases). Trimming cost V 3 bases and J 9 bases, with 21 bases left between them. Germline V gene sequence: CDR1 DFQATT, CDR2 SNEGSKA (reference sequence). The CDR3 covers 16 residues. The CDR3 coding sequence is TGCAGTGCTAGGACCCCGGGACCGACGATAGTTTCACCCCTCCACTTT. Translating it yields CSARTPGPTIVSPLHF.

There are a few counts of this clonotype. The rearrangement links TRBV11-1 to TRBJ2-5, with 10 bases identical to TRBD2. V dropped 0 bases and J dropped 5; count of bases not matched to a gene: 12. The CDR3 runs 18 residues. CDR1 and CDR2 (germline): SGHAT, FQDESV (reference sequence). CDR3 DNA sequence: TGTGCCAGCAGCTTAGCGCGGGTAGCGGGAGGAAGAGGGGAGACCCAGTACTTC. Its translation: CASSLARVAGGRGETQYF.

J is TRBJ2-7 and V is TRBV7-9; 12 bases line up with TRBD2. CDR3 length: 16 residues. V was clipped by 5 bases and J by 4 bases; unmatched bases: 9. Germline-derived CDR1 and CDR2 are SEHNR and FQNEAQ (reference sequence). DNA of the CDR3: TGTGCCAGCAGCCTCAAGACTAGCGGGAGTTTGTACGAGCAGTACTTC. Translated, it gives CASSLKTSGSLYEQYF.

The genes are TRBV5-1 and TRBJ2-7; 9 bases are a match to TRBD2. CDR1 SGHRS and CDR2 YFSETQ come from the germline V gene. Trimming at V came to 6 bases and at J to 6 bases, leaving 13 bases not matched to a gene. CDR3 length equals 15 residues. The CDR3 sequence is CASNLAGRTLGEQYF. The CDR3 DNA sequence: TGCGCCAGCAACCTAGCGGGAAGAACCCTCGGCGAGCAGTACTTC. Combining the CDR3 with reference TRBV5-1 and TRBJ2-7 gives the whole variable domain KAGVTQTPRYLIKTRGQQVTLSCSPISGHRSVSWYQQTPGQGLQFLFEYFSETQRNKGNFPGRFSGRQFSNSRSEMNVSTLELGDSALYLCASNLAGRTLGEQYFGPGTRLTVT.

This clonotype was seen at least ten times. The chain employs TRBV28 and TRBJ2-4; TRBD1 aligns across 10 bases. This CDR3 comprises 17 residues. V lost 3 bases, J lost 6 bases, and 11 bases stayed unmatched. The germline V gene encodes CDR1 MDHEN and CDR2 SYDVKM. CDR3 in DNA: TGTGCCAGCAGTTTGGGTGTGACAGGGGGCTCTAGAAACATTCAGTACTTC. Residues: CASSLGVTGGSRNIQYF.

The V gene is TRBV2, the J gene TRBJ2-7; possibly TRBD2 for D (5 bases). V lost 3 bases and J 2 bases, leaving 11 bases between the germline ends. The CDR3 length is 14 residues. The V gene's germline CDR1 is SNHLY and CDR2 FYNNEI. CDR3 nucleotide sequence: TGTGCCAGCAGTGATGGCTACGGGACCTACGAGCAGTACTTC. Its translation is CASSDGYGTYEQYF.

The chain recombines TRBV2 with TRBJ2-5, with TRBD2 matching over 10 bases. CDR1 and CDR2 from the germline V gene are SNHLY and FYNNEI. The CDR3 has 12 residues. V gave up 9 bases and J gave up 4 bases; unmatched junction bases: 2. The CDR3 sequence: CASIAGGETQYF. The CDR3 nucleotides read TGTGCCAGTATAGCGGGGGGAGAGACCCAGTACTTC.

The gene calls are TRBV5-6 and TRBJ2-5; 7 positions match TRBD2. CDR1 SGHDT and CDR2 YYEEEE come from the germline V gene. The CDR3 length is 13 residues. The V and J ends lost 4 bases and 3 bases, in that order; junction bases with no gene match: 3. This CDR3 is CASSTGTKETQYF. In nucleotides, the CDR3 is TGTGCCAGCAGCACCGGGACTAAAGAGACCCAGTACTTC.

This rearrangement joins TRBV5-5 to TRBJ2-1, with D possibly TRBD1 on 5 matching bases. The germline gives CDR1 SGHKS, CDR2 YYEKEE (reference sequence). CDR3 length: 14 residues. V lost 3 bases and J 0 bases, leaving 7 bases between the germline ends. CDR3 bases: TGTGCCAGCAGCTACAGGAACTCCTACAATGAGCAGTTCTTC. Translation gives CASSYRNSYNEQFF.

This clonotype was observed a handful of times. The rearrangement links TRBV6-1 to TRBJ2-3, with TRBD2 identical over 11 bases. The ends lost 7 bases at V and 3 bases at J; junction bases unmatched: 6. From germline, CDR1 is MNHNS and CDR2 SASEGT. The CDR3 loop spans 15 amino acids. The CDR3 nucleotides read TGTGCCAGCACCCTCGGGACTAGCGGAACAGATACGCAGTATTTT. It yields the protein CASTLGTSGTDTQYF.

A few counts support this clonotype. The chain carries TRBV24-1 and TRBJ2-5, with D perhaps being TRBD1 or TRBD2 (6 bases each). V dropped 10 bases and J dropped 6 bases, with 8 bases sitting between them. This CDR3 contains 10 residues. Germline V CDR1 and CDR2: KGHDR, SFDVKD. The CDR3 loop is CATGGKTQYF. CDR3 DNA sequence: TGTGCCACAGGGGGGAAGACCCAGTACTTC.

This clonotype was counted between two and nine times. The gene calls are TRBV15 and TRBJ2-2; D gene unclear. The CDR3 is made up of 15 amino acids. V lost 0 bases, J lost 3 bases, and 8 bases lay in between. CDR1 is LNHNV, CDR2 YYDKDF, per germline (reference sequence). The CDR3: CATSRDVEYTGELFF. The CDR3 DNA follows: TGTGCCACCAGCAGAGATGTAGAATACACCGGGGAGCTGTTTTTT.

This clonotype turned up a few times. The chain carries TRBV6-1 and TRBJ2-7; the D gene is possibly TRBD1 (5 bases). The CDR3 totals 15 residues. In germline, CDR1 is MNHNS, CDR2 SASEGT. V was shortened by 2 bases and J by 2 bases, with 13 bases between the two germline ends. CDR3 DNA sequence: TGTGCCAGCAGTGAATCGTCAGGGCAAACCTACGAGCAGTACGTC. As protein: CASSESSGQTYEQYV.

The J gene is TRBJ2-1, the V gene TRBV10-3; 10 bases are shared with TRBD2. The CDR3 length is 15 residues. V shed 4 bases, J shed 5 bases, and the junction held 5 bases outside the gene matches. The germline CDR1 and CDR2 sequences are ENHRY and SYGVKD. This CDR3 reads CAISASSGGNNEQFF. The CDR3 nucleotides are TGTGCCATCAGTGCTTCTAGCGGGGGCAACAATGAGCAGTTCTTC.

This chain links TRBV19 with TRBJ2-1, with 8 bases matching TRBD2. After removal of 7 bases from V and 4 bases from J, the junction contained 9 bases not matched to a gene. Germline assignment: CDR1 LNHDA and CDR2 SQIVND (reference sequence). This CDR3 spans 15 amino acids. In nucleotides, the CDR3 is TGTGCCAGTATGCGGGGAGCGGGAGTATACAATGAGCAGTTCTTC. Protein product: CASMRGAGVYNEQFF.